Described below is a single T cell receptor (beta chain) sequence and its context. Its antigen is not known. This specimen comes from a study of T cell repertoires in cytomegalovirus infection. Background on the study: Both CMV infection and a matching HLA type were indicated by public TCR beta signatures.

Each CDR3 protein is one row after TCRdb ran MiXCR on the reads. In the table there are around 290,000 distinct CDR3 sequences, about 26% of which are singletons. Regarding the study as a whole: The cumulative frequency of public TCR beta families identified carriers of CMV plus the relevant HLA. HLA-C-restricted TCR beta clonotypes specific for CMV led the ex vivo response.

Germline V gives CDR1 SQVTM, CDR2 ANQGSEA. Trimming at V came to 6 bases and at J to 5 bases, leaving 11 bases not matched to a gene. The length of the CDR3 is 14 residues. The sequencing input was PBMCs. V gene TRBV29-1 combines with J gene TRBJ2-3, with 7 bases identical to TRBD2. The clonotype comes from a human donor in good health (CMV status not recorded). Some clones in this sample may be carry-over from other donors' samples. The CDR3 coding sequence is TGCAGCGTAAGAACTAGCGCCCTGGTAGATACGCAGTATTTT. This translates into CSVRTSALVDTQYF.